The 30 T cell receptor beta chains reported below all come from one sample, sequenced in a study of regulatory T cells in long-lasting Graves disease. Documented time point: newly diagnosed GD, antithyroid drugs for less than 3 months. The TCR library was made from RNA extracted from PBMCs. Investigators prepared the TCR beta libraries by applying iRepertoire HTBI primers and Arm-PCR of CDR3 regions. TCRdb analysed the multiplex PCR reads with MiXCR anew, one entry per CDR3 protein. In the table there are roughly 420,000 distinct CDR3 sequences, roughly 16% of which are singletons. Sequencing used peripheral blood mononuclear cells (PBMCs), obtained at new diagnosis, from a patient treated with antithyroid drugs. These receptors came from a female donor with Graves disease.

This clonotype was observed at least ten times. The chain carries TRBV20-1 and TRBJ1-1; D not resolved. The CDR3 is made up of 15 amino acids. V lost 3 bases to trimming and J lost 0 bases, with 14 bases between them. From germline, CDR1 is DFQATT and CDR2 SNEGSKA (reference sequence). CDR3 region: CSASTFQEMNTEAFF. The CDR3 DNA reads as TGCAGTGCTAGTACCTTTCAGGAGATGAACACTGAAGCTTTCTTT.

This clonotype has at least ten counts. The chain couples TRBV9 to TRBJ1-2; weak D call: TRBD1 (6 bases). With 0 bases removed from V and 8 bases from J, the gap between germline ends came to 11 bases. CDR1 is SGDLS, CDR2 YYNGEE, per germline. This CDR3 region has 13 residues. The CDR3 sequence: CASSVAQGKGYTF. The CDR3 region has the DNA TGTGCCAGCAGCGTAGCCCAGGGGAAGGGCTACACCTTC.

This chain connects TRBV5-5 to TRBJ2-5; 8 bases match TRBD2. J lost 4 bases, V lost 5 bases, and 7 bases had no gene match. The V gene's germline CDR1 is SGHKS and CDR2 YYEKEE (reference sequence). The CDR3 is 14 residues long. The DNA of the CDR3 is TGTGCCAGCAGTTTTAGCGGGACTCCAGAGACCCAGTACTTC. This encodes CASSFSGTPETQYF.

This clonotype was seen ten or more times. The CDR3 nucleotides are TGCAGCTCCCAGCTGGGTACCGGGGAGCTGTTTTTT. Its translation is CSSQLGTGELFF. This chain joins TRBV29-1 and TRBJ2-2; the D is unclear. The CDR3 sequence is 12 residues long. The V and J ends lost 8 bases and 5 bases respectively, with 12 bases between them. The germline CDR1 and CDR2 sequences are SQVTM and ANQGSEA.

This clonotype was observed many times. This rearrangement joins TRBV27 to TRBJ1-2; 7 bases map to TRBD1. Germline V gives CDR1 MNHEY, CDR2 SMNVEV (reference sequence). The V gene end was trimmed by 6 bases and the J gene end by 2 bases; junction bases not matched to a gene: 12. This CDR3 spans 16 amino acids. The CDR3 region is CASSRRGTASNYGYTF. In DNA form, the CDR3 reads TGTGCCAGCAGCCGACGCGGGACAGCCTCGAACTATGGCTACACCTTC.

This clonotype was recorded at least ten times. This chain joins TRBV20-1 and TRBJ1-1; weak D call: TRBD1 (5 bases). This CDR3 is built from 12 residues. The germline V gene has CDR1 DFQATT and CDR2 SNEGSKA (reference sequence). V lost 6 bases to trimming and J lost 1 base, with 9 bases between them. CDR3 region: CSAPDKNTEAFF. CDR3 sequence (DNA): TGCAGTGCCCCGGACAAGAACACTGAAGCTTTCTTT.

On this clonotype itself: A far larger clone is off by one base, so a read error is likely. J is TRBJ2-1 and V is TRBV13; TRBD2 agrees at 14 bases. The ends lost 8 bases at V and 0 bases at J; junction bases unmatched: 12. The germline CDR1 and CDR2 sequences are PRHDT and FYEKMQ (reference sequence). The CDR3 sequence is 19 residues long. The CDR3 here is CASVPGLAGEKGSYNEQFF. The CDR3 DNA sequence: TGTGCCAGCGTGCCGGGACTAGCGGGAGAGAAAGGCTCCTACAATGAGCAGTTCTTC. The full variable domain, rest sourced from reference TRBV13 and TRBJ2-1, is AAGVIQSPRHLIKEKRETATLKCYPIPRHDTVYWYQQGPGQDPQFLISFYEKMQSDKGSIPDRFSAQQFSDYHSELNMSSLELGDSALYFCASVPGLAGEKGSYNEQFFGPGTRLTVL.

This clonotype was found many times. CDR3 sequence reads: CAWNPSSYNSPLHF. The CDR3 region has the DNA TGTGCCTGGAATCCGAGCTCCTATAATTCACCCCTCCACTTT. This chain links TRBV30 with TRBJ1-6, with D uncertain. The CDR3 contains 14 residues. V lost 4 bases, J lost 0 bases, and 7 bases lay in between. The germline CDR1 and CDR2 sequences are GTSNPN and SVGIG (reference sequence).

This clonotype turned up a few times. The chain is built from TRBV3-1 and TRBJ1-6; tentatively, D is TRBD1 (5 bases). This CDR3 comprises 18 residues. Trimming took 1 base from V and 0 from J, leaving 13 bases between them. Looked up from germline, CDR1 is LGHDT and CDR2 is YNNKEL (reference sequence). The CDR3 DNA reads TGTGCCAGCAGCCAAGGGACACCGATTAGCTCCTATAATTCACCCCTCCACTTT. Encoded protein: CASSQGTPISSYNSPLHF.

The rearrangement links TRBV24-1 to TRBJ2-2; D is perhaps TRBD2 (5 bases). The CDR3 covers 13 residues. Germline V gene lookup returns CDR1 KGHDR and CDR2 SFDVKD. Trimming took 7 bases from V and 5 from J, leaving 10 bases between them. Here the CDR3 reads CATRAEETGELFF. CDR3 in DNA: TGTGCCACCAGAGCGGAAGAGACCGGGGAGCTGTTTTTT.

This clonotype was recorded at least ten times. CDR3 sequence: CASSSVGQVDYGYTF. The CDR3 DNA follows: TGCGCCAGCAGCTCGGTAGGACAGGTGGACTATGGCTACACCTTC. The chain combines TRBV5-1 with TRBJ1-2; 7 bases fit TRBD1. The germline gives CDR1 SGHRS, CDR2 YFSETQ. Germline trimming cut 3 bases from V and 3 bases from J; bases unmatched to any gene: 8. The CDR3 sequence is 15 residues long.

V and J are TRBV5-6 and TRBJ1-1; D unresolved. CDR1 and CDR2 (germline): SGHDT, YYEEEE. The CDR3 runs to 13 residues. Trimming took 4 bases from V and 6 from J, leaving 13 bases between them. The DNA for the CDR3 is TGTGCCAGCAGCCGCTTTCGGGCCGCTGAAGCTTTCTTT. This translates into CASSRFRAAEAFF.

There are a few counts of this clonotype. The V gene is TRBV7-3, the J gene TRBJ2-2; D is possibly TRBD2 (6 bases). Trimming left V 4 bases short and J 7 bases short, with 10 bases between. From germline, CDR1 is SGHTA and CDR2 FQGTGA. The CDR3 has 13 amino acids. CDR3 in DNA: TGTGCCAGCAGCTCCCGGGGGAGCGGGGAGCTGTTTTTT. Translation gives CASSSRGSGELFF.

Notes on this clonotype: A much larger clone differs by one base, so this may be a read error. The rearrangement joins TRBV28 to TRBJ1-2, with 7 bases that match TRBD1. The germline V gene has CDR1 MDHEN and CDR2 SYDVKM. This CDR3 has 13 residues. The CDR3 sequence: CASSSRGGYGCTF. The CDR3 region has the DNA TGTGCCAGCAGTTCCAGGGGGGGCTATGGCTGCACCTTC.

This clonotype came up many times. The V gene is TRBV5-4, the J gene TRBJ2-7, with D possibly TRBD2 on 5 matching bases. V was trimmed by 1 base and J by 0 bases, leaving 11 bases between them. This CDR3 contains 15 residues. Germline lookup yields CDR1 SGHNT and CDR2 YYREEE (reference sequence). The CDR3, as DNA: TGTGCCAGCAGCTTGCGGGGAAGGGCCTCCTACGAGCAGTACTTC. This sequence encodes CASSLRGRASYEQYF. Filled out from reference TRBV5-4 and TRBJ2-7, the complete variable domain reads ETGVTQSPTHLIKTRGQQVTLRCSSQSGHNTVSWYQQALGQGPQFIFQYYREEENGRGNFPPRFSGLQFPNYSSELNVNALELDDSALYLCASSLRGRASYEQYFGPGTRLTVT.

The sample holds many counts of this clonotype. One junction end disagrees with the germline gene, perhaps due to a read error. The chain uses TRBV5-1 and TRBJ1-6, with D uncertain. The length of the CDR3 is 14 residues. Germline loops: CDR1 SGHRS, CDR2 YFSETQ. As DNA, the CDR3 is TGTGCCAGCAGCTTTAGCTCCTATAATTCACCCCTCCACTTT. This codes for CASSFSSYNSPLHF.

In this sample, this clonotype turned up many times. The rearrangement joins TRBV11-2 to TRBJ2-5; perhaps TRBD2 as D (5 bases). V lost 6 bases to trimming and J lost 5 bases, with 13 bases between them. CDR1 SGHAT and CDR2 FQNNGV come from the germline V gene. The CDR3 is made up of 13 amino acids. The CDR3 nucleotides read TGTGCCAGCAGTGACCCGGGGTATGAGACCCAGTACTTC. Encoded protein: CASSDPGYETQYF. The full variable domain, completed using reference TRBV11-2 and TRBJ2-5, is EAGVAQSPRYKIIEKRQSVAFWCNPISGHATLYWYQQILGQGPKLLIQFQNNGVVDDSQLPKDRFSAERLKGVDSTLKIQPAKLEDSAVYLCASSDPGYETQYFGPGTRLLVL.

Here the CDR3 DNA reads TGTGCCAGCAGCTCCGAGGGGAGAGCCCCCCCCTACAATGAGCAGTTCTTC. Its protein is CASSSEGRAPPYNEQFF. The chain uses TRBV28 and TRBJ2-1; D may match TRBD1 or TRBD2 (5 bases each). V was pared by 6 bases and J by 2 bases, with 20 bases between. The CDR3 loop spans 17 amino acids. The germline V gene encodes CDR1 MDHEN and CDR2 SYDVKM.

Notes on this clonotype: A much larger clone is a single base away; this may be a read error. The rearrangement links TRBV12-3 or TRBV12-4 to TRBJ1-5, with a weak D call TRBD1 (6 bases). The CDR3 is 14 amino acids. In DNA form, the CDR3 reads TGTACCAGCACTACAGGGTCCCCCAATCAGCCCCAGCATTTT. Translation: CTSTTGSPNQPQHF.

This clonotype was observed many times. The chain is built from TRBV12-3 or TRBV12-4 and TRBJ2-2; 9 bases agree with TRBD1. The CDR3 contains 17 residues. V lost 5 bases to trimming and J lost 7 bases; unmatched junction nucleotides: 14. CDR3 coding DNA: TGTGCCAGCAGTCCACCCCCCGGGACAGGGACCAACGGGGAGCTGTTTTTT. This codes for CASSPPPGTGTNGELFF.

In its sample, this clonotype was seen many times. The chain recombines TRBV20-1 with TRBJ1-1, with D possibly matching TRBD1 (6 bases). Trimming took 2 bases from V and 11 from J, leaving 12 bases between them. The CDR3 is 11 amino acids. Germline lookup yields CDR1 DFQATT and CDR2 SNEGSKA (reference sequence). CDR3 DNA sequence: TGCAGTGCTAGAAGGGGGTCCATCGCTTTCTTT. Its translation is CSARRGSIAFF.

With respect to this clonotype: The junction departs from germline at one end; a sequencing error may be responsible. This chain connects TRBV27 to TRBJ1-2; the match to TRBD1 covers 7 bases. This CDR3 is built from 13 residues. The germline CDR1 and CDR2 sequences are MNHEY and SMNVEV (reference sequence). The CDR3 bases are TGTGCCAGCAGTGCAGGGGGTATCTATGGCCACACCTTC. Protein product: CASSAGGIYGHTF.

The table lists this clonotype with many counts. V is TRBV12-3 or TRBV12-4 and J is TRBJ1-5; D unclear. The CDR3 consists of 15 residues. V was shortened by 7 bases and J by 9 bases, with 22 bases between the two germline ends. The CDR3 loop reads CASTSKEGWAGPQHF. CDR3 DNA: TGTGCCAGCACCTCGAAGGAGGGCTGGGCTGGGCCCCAGCATTTT.

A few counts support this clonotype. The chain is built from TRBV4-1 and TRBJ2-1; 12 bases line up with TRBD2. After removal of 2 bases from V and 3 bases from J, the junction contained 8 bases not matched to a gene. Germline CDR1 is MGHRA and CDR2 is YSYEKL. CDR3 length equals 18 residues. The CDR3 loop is CASSQRAGLAGNYNEQFF. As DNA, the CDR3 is TGCGCCAGCAGCCAACGCGCCGGACTAGCGGGGAACTACAATGAGCAGTTCTTC.

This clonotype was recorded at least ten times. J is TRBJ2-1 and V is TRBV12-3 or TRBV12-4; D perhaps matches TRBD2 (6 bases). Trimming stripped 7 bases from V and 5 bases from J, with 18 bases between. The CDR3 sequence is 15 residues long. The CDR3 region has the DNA TGTGCCAGCAATTACGGACTAACGGAAAACAATGAGCAGTTCTTC. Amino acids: CASNYGLTENNEQFF.

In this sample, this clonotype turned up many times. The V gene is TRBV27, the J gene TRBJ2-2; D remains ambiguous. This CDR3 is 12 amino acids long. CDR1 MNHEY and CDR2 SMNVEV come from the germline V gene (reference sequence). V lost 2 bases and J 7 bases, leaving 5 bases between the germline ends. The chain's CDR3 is CASSLGRGELFF. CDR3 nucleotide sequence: TGTGCCAGCAGTTTAGGGCGCGGGGAGCTGTTTTTT.

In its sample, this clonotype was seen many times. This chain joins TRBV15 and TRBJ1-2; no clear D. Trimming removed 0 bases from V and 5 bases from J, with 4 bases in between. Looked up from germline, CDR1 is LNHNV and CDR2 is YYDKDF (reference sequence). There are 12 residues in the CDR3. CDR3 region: CATSRDRYGYTF. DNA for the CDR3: TGTGCCACCAGCAGAGACCGATATGGCTACACCTTC.

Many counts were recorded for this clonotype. The CDR3 is CSARQGDYEQYF. CDR3 sequence (DNA): TGCAGTGCTAGACAGGGGGACTACGAGCAGTACTTC. The gene calls are TRBV20-1 and TRBJ2-7; 7 bases match TRBD1. Germline V lookup: CDR1 DFQATT, CDR2 SNEGSKA (reference sequence). The CDR3 totals 12 residues. V lost 2 bases and J lost 3; bases outside the gene matches: 1.

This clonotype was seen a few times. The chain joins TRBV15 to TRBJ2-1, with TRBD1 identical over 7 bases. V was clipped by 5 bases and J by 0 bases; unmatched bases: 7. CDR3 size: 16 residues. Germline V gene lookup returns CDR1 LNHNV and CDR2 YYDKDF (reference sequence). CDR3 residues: CATSGVTGSSYNEQFF. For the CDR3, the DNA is TGTGCCACCAGCGGGGTGACAGGGAGCTCCTACAATGAGCAGTTCTTC.

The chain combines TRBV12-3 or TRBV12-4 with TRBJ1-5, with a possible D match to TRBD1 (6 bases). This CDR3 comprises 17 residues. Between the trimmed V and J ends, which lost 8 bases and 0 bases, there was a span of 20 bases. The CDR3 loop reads CASRLSGRGSSNQPQHF. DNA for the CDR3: TGTGCCAGCCGACTCTCGGGCAGGGGATCTAGCAATCAGCCCCAGCATTTT.